One and the same sample provided the 16 T cell receptor beta chains below, sequenced in a study of cytomegalovirus exposure and HLA in healthy donors. Using immunoSEQ multiplex PCR, the repertoire was profiled, and TCRdb retains in-frame clones only, with some absent. Among roughly 75,000 clones listed, roughly 94% were seen once. The sequencing input was PBMCs. These TCRs come from a man between 18 and 35 years old in good health and CMV-seropositive.

V is TRBV28 and J is TRBJ1-5; D call uncertain. CDR1 MDHEN and CDR2 SYDVKM come from the germline V gene. The CDR3 loop spans 15 amino acids. Trimming took 2 bases from V and 0 from J, leaving 8 bases between them. The CDR3 loop reads CASSLEGNSNQPQHF. The CDR3, as DNA: TGTGCCAGCAGTTTAGAGGGCAATAGCAATCAGCCCCAGCATTTT.

This clone came up once. The chain couples TRBV5-5 to TRBJ2-7, with TRBD1 matching 9 bases. The CDR3 length is 14 residues. CDR1 SGHKS and CDR2 YYEKEE come from the germline V gene (reference sequence). The junction had 8 bases not matched to a gene; V was cut back by 3 bases and J by 7 bases. CDR3 DNA sequence: TGTGCCAGCAGCTCTACAGGGGGCGCGGAGGAGCAGTACTTC. This sequence encodes CASSSTGGAEEQYF.

The chain is built from TRBV10-3 and TRBJ1-2, with 7 positions matching TRBD1. Losses at the gene ends were 4 bases for V and 0 bases for J; bases not matched to a gene: 2. CDR1 ENHRY and CDR2 SYGVKD come from the germline V gene. This CDR3 region has 14 residues. The CDR3 here is CAISGTGPNYGYTF. DNA of the CDR3: TGTGCCATCAGTGGGACAGGCCCTAACTATGGCTACACCTTC.

CDR3 DNA: TGTGCCAGCAGCCAAGAAGCAGGACTAGACTACGAGCAGTACTTC. Protein product: CASSQEAGLDYEQYF. The chain employs TRBV4-2 and TRBJ2-7; 7 nucleotides match TRBD2. V was clipped by 0 bases and J by 3 bases; unmatched bases: 5. Looked up from germline, CDR1 is LGHNA and CDR2 is YNFKEQ. CDR3 length: 15 residues.

This rearrangement joins TRBV15 to TRBJ2-7; D is possibly TRBD1 (7 bases). The germline V gene has CDR1 LNHNV and CDR2 YYDKDF (reference sequence). The CDR3 spans 13 residues. With 3 bases removed from V and 7 bases from J, the gap between germline ends came to 13 bases. The CDR3 is CATSSGRGREQYF. CDR3 sequence (DNA): TGTGCCACCAGCAGCGGCAGGGGGAGGGAGCAGTACTTC.

The chain joins TRBV5-1 to TRBJ1-4, with 11 bases that match TRBD1. V dropped 3 bases and J dropped 6; count of bases not matched to a gene: 7. The germline V gene has CDR1 SGHRS and CDR2 YFSETQ. The CDR3 runs 16 residues. This CDR3 is CASSSFEGQGDEKLFF. CDR3 nucleotide sequence: TGCGCCAGCAGCTCCTTCGAGGGACAGGGGGATGAAAAACTGTTTTTT.

The gene calls are TRBV7-9 and TRBJ1-1; the D gene is possibly TRBD1 (5 bases). Germline V gene data show CDR1 as SEHNR and CDR2 as FQNEAQ (reference sequence). The CDR3 length is 14 residues. V lost 10 bases to trimming and J lost 0 bases, with 15 bases between them. This CDR3 reads CATTETVMNTEAFF. CDR3 DNA sequence: TGTGCCACTACGGAGACAGTTATGAACACTGAAGCTTTCTTT.

This sequence joins TRBV7-9 and TRBJ2-2, with 8 bases aligning to TRBD1. The length of the CDR3 is 14 residues. V gave up 9 bases and J gave up 1 base; unmatched junction bases: 4. Germline V lookup: CDR1 SEHNR, CDR2 FQNEAQ (reference sequence). The CDR3 region has the DNA TGTGCCAGGACAGGGGATGGGAACACCGGGGAGCTGTTTTTT. This codes for CARTGDGNTGELFF.

This chain joins TRBV2 and TRBJ1-3; unclear D gene. Germline V gene data show CDR1 as SNHLY and CDR2 as FYNNEI. This CDR3 has 13 residues. V was trimmed by 2 bases and J by 3 bases, leaving 5 bases between them. CDR3 bases: TGTGCCAGCAGTGAAATCGGTGGAAACACCATATATTTT. It codes for CASSEIGGNTIYF.

This chain connects TRBV30 to TRBJ1-2; D is unclear. Germline assignment: CDR1 GTSNPN and CDR2 SVGIG (reference sequence). The V end was cut by 2 bases, the J end by 4 bases, with 8 bases between. This CDR3 is built from 12 residues. CDR3 protein: CAWSPRSYGYTF. CDR3 DNA sequence: TGTGCCTGGAGTCCTAGGTCCTATGGCTACACCTTC.

The chain has TRBV5-1 and TRBJ2-7, with 9 bases matching TRBD1. The length of the CDR3 is 11 residues. CDR1 is SGHRS and CDR2 is YFSETQ in the germline V gene. Trimming removed 5 bases from V and 6 bases from J; junction bases left unmatched: 0. Here the CDR3 reads CASRTGGEQYF. CDR3 in DNA: TGCGCCAGCAGGACAGGGGGCGAGCAGTACTTC.

The J gene is TRBJ2-5, the V gene TRBV7-6; D possibly corresponds to TRBD2 (6 bases). The CDR3 length is 13 residues. V shed 5 bases and J shed 2 bases, with 9 bases lying between them. Germline CDR1 is SGHVS and CDR2 is FNYEAQ. In DNA, the CDR3 is TGTGCCAGCAGCCCGGGGGTTCAAGAGACCCAGTACTTC. Protein sequence: CASSPGVQETQYF.

This clone was seen only once. V is TRBV29-1 and J is TRBJ2-1; TRBD2 is a possible D gene (5 bases). Germline V CDR1 and CDR2: SQVTM, ANQGSEA. Trimming left V 4 bases short and J 2 bases short, with 12 bases between. The CDR3 sequence is 14 residues long. The CDR3: CSVVREGPYNEQFF. The CDR3 bases are TGCAGCGTTGTCCGGGAAGGACCCTACAATGAGCAGTTCTTC.

The V gene is TRBV6-1, the J gene TRBJ2-1, with 8 bases that match TRBD1. The germline V gene has CDR1 MNHNS and CDR2 SASEGT. This CDR3 has 18 residues. The V segment lost 0 bases and the J segment 9 bases; nucleotides outside the gene matches: 16. The CDR3 sequence: CASSEASLRDRPWIEQFF. CDR3 nucleotides: TGTGCCAGCAGTGAAGCGAGTCTTCGGGACAGGCCTTGGATTGAGCAGTTCTTC.

The J gene is TRBJ2-7, the V gene TRBV29-1; TRBD1 agrees at 11 bases. The CDR3 loop spans 13 amino acids. From germline, CDR1 is SQVTM and CDR2 ANQGSEA. V gave up 6 bases and J gave up 3 bases; unmatched junction bases: 4. This CDR3 reads CSVGTGGNYEQYF. CDR3 DNA sequence: TGCAGCGTGGGGACAGGGGGGAACTACGAGCAGTACTTC.

This chain connects TRBV11-2 to TRBJ2-1; 9 nucleotides line up with TRBD2. V was pared by 5 bases and J by 8 bases, with 13 bases of the junction left unmatched. Per the germline V gene, CDR1 is SGHAT and CDR2 is FQNNGV. This CDR3 comprises 16 residues. The CDR3 DNA is TGTGCCAGCAGCCCGGGACTAGCTTCAGTCAAGTATGAGCAGTTCTTC. Translation gives CASSPGLASVKYEQFF. Drawing the rest from reference TRBV11-2 and TRBJ2-1, the complete variable domain is EAGVAQSPRYKIIEKRQSVAFWCNPISGHATLYWYQQILGQGPKLLIQFQNNGVVDDSQLPKDRFSAERLKGVDSTLKIQPAKLEDSAVYLCASSPGLASVKYEQFFGPGTRLTVL.